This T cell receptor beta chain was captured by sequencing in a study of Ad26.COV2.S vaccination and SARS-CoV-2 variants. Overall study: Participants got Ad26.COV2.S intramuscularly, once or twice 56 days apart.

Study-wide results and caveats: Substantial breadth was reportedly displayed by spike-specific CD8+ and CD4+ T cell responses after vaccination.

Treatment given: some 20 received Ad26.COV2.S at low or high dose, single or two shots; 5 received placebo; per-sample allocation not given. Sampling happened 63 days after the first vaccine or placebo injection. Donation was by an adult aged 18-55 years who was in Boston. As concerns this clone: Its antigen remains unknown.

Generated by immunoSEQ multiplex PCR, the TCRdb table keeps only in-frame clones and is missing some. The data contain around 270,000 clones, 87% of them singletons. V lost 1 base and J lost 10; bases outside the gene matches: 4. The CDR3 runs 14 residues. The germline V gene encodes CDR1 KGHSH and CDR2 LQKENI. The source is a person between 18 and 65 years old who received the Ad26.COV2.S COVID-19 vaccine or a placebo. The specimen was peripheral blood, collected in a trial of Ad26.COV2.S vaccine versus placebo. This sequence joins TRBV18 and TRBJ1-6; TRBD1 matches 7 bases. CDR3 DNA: TGTGCCAGCTCACCACTAACAGGGGAATCACCCCTCCACTTT. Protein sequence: CASSPLTGESPLHF.